This passage covers 3 T cell receptor beta chains from one sample sequenced in a study of T-cell reconstitution after alpha-beta-depleted transplantation in children. A TCRbeta library incorporating unique molecular identifiers was prepared. One entry per CDR3 protein, called by TCRdb with MiXCR from the PCR reads. The data show more than 450,000 distinct CDR3 sequences, with around 18% seen just once and 3.3% held by the top ten. The starting material was PBMCs from the stem cell graft donor, obtained from the stem cell graft. The source of these receptors is a human donor who donated a stem cell graft to a child with acute lymphoblastic leukemia.

This clonotype has at least ten counts. The rearrangement joins TRBV5-1 to TRBJ1-1; D uncertain. The germline CDR1 and CDR2 sequences are SGHRS and YFSETQ. Trimming took 1 base from V and 0 from J, leaving 4 bases between them. CDR3 size: 13 residues. This chain's CDR3 is CASSLLVNTEAFF. CDR3 in DNA: TGCGCCAGCAGCTTGCTGGTGAACACTGAAGCTTTCTTT.

This chain connects TRBV30 to TRBJ2-7; 8 nucleotides agree with TRBD2. The J segment lost 4 bases and the V segment lost 1 base, leaving 6 bases of the junction unmatched. From germline, CDR1 is GTSNPN and CDR2 SVGIG (reference sequence). The CDR3 is 14 residues long. DNA of the CDR3: TGTGCCTGGAGTGCGATTAGCGGGATATACGAGCAGTACTTC. Protein sequence: CAWSAISGIYEQYF.

This chain connects TRBV4-1 to TRBJ2-7; TRBD1 might be the D (5 bases). This CDR3 has 14 residues. Germline V gene sequence: CDR1 MGHRA, CDR2 YSYEKL. V lost 1 base, J lost 4 bases, and 11 bases lay in between. The CDR3 here is CASSQATRAYEQYF. CDR3 bases: TGCGCCAGCAGCCAAGCTACCAGGGCTTACGAGCAGTACTTC.